This is a list of T cell receptor beta chains from one sample in a study of T cells in localized non-small cell lung cancer. This table comes from immunoSEQ multiplex PCR, and its TCRdb copy is limited to in-frame clones, with some not included. The data contain approximately 2,500 clones, about 34% of them singletons. This sample comprised lung tumor tissue, obtained before any cancer treatment. Receptor source: an older female donor with stage II squamous cell lung carcinoma. Each CDR3 is given with its conserved first and last residue. The order of the fields is D gene, V gene, J gene, clone size, CDR3 protein, CDR3 DNA. D genes are given only for firm matches. Size values are once, few and many counts, or a class for expanded clones, and some rows have none.

d_call: -
v_call: TRBV11-3
j_call: TRBJ1-1
clone_size: -
cdr3_aa: CASSQWAGSAYTEAFF
cdr3_nt: TGTGCCAGCAGCCAGTGGGCAGGGAGCGCGTACACTGAAGCTTTCTTT

d_call: -
v_call: TRBV1
j_call: TRBJ1-5
clone_size: -
cdr3_aa: CASSQVVGGSNQPQHF
cdr3_nt: TGCGCCAGCAGCCAAGTCGTAGGGGGGAGCAATCAGCCCCAGCATTTT

d_call: TRBD1
v_call: TRBV11-3
j_call: TRBJ2-7
clone_size: medium-sized
cdr3_aa: CASSLSVGTVGYEQYF
cdr3_nt: TGTGCCAGCAGCTTGTCTGTGGGGACAGTAGGGTACGAGCAGTACTTC

d_call: -
v_call: TRBV30
j_call: TRBJ2-2
clone_size: -
cdr3_aa: CAWETEFNTGELFF
cdr3_nt: TGTGCCTGGGAGACAGAGTTCAACACCGGGGAGCTGTTTTTT

d_call: -
v_call: TRBV28
j_call: TRBJ1-4
clone_size: -
cdr3_aa: CASSLPGVNEKLFF
cdr3_nt: TGTGCCAGCAGTTTACCTGGGGTTAATGAAAAACTGTTTTTT

d_call: TRBD1
v_call: TRBV19
j_call: TRBJ2-5
clone_size: once
cdr3_aa: CASSIGAGGQETQYF
cdr3_nt: TGTGCCAGTAGTATAGGGGCAGGGGGTCAAGAGACCCAGTACTTC

d_call: -
v_call: TRBV10-2
j_call: TRBJ2-7
clone_size: -
cdr3_aa: CASRTGTTYEQYF
cdr3_nt: TGCGCCAGCAGAACCGGGACAACCTACGAGCAGTACTTC

d_call: TRBD1
v_call: TRBV18
j_call: TRBJ1-1
clone_size: -
cdr3_aa: CASSRSGTGGNPATEAFF
cdr3_nt: TGTGCCAGCTCACGTTCCGGGACAGGGGGAAATCCGGCCACTGAAGCTTTCTTT

d_call: -
v_call: TRBV11-3
j_call: TRBJ1-1
clone_size: -
cdr3_aa: CASSLYGQNTEAFF
cdr3_nt: TGTGCCAGCAGCTTGTATGGGCAGAACACTGAAGCTTTCTTT

d_call: -
v_call: TRBV6-8
j_call: TRBJ2-6
clone_size: -
cdr3_aa: CASRGGISGANVLTF
cdr3_nt: TGTGCCAGCAGGGGTGGTATCTCTGGGGCCAACGTCCTGACTTTC

d_call: -
v_call: TRBV11-3
j_call: TRBJ2-7
clone_size: medium-sized
cdr3_aa: CASSLSEGRTLTYEQYF
cdr3_nt: TGTGCCAGCAGCTTATCCGAGGGGAGGACACTAACCTACGAGCAGTACTTC

d_call: -
v_call: TRBV23-1
j_call: TRBJ1-1
clone_size: few
cdr3_aa: CASSRTGNTEAFF
cdr3_nt: TGCGCCAGCAGCCGTACAGGGAACACTGAAGCTTTCTTT

d_call: TRBD2
v_call: TRBV14
j_call: TRBJ2-5
clone_size: -
cdr3_aa: CASQLAAQETQYF
cdr3_nt: TGTGCCAGCCAACTAGCGGCTCAAGAGACCCAGTACTTC

d_call: -
v_call: TRBV5-1
j_call: TRBJ2-7
clone_size: -
cdr3_aa: CASSPRWGDYEQYF
cdr3_nt: TGCGCCAGCAGCCCCCGGTGGGGAGACTACGAGCAGTACTTC

d_call: -
v_call: TRBV6-8
j_call: TRBJ1-5
clone_size: -
cdr3_aa: CASSQLGFYQPQHF
cdr3_nt: TGTGCCAGCAGCCAGTTAGGGTTTTATCAGCCCCAGCATTTT

d_call: -
v_call: TRBV19
j_call: TRBJ1-5
clone_size: -
cdr3_aa: CATGGLSNQPQHF
cdr3_nt: TGTGCCACAGGTGGGCTGAGCAATCAGCCCCAGCATTTT

d_call: -
v_call: TRBV6-8
j_call: TRBJ2-5
clone_size: -
cdr3_aa: CASSSVKETQYF
cdr3_nt: TGTGCCAGCAGTTCGGTTAAAGAGACCCAGTACTTC

d_call: -
v_call: TRBV6-4
j_call: TRBJ2-3
clone_size: few
cdr3_aa: CASSETGTGTDTQYF
cdr3_nt: TGTGCCAGCAGTGAAACAGGGACTGGTACAGATACGCAGTATTTT

d_call: -
v_call: TRBV13
j_call: TRBJ2-1
clone_size: few
cdr3_aa: CASSLGGANEQFF
cdr3_nt: TGTGCCAGCAGCTTAGGGGGGGCTAATGAGCAGTTCTTC

d_call: -
v_call: TRBV6-8
j_call: TRBJ1-2
clone_size: medium-sized
cdr3_aa: CASSYFGTGASGYTF
cdr3_nt: TGTGCCAGCAGTTACTTCGGGACGGGTGCATCCGGCTACACCTTC

d_call: -
v_call: TRBV11-3
j_call: TRBJ1-2
clone_size: medium-sized
cdr3_aa: CASSFRGLLAYGYTF
cdr3_nt: TGTGCCAGCAGCTTTAGGGGTCTTTTAGCCTATGGCTACACCTTC

d_call: TRBD1
v_call: TRBV11-1
j_call: TRBJ2-1
clone_size: -
cdr3_aa: CASSMTGALGNEQFF
cdr3_nt: TGTGCCAGCAGCATGACAGGGGCTTTAGGCAATGAGCAGTTCTTC